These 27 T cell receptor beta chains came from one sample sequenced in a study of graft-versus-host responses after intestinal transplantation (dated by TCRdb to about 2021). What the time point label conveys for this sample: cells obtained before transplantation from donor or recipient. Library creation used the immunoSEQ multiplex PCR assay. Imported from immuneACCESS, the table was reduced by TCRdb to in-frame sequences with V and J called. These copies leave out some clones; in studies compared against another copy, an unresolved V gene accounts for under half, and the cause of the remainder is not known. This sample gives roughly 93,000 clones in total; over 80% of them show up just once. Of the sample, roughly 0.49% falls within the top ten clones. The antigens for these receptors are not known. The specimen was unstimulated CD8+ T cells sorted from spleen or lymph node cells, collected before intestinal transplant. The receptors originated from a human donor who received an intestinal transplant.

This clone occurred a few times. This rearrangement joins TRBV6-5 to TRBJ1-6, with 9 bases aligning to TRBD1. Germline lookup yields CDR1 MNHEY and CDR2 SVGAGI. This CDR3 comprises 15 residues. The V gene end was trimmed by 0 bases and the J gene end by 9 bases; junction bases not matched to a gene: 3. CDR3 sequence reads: CASSYSGTGPSPLHF. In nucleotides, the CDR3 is TGTGCCAGCAGTTACTCTGGGACAGGGCCTTCACCCCTCCACTTT.

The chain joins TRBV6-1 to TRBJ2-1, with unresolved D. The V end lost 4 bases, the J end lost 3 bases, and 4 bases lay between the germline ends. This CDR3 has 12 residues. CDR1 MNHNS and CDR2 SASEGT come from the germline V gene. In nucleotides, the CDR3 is TGTGCCAGCAGTGGAGTCTACAATGAGCAGTTCTTC. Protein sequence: CASSGVYNEQFF.

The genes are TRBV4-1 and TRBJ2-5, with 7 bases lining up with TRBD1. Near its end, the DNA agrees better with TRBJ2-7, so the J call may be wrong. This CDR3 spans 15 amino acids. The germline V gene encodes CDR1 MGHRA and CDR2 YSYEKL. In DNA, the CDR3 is TGCGCCAGCAGCCAACGCCGGGACAGCCCCTACGAGCAGTACTTC. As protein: CASSQRRDSPYEQYF.

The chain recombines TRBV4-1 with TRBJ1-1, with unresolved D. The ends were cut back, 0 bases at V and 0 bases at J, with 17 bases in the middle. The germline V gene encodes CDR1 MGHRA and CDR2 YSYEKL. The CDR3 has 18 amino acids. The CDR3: CASSQDGGTANMNTEAFF. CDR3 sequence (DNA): TGCGCCAGCAGCCAAGACGGAGGAACAGCAAACATGAACACTGAAGCTTTCTTT.

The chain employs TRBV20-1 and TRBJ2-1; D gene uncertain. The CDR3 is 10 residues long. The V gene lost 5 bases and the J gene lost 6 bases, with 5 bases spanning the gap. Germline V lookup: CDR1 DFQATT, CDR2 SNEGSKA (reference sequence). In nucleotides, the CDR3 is TGCAGTGCTCCCGGCAATGAGCAGTTCTTC. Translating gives CSAPGNEQFF.

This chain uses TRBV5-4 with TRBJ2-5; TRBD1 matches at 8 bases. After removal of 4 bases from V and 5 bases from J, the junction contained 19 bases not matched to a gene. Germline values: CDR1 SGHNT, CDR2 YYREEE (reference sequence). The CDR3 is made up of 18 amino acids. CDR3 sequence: CASSPLPTGDSAWETQYF. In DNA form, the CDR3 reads TGTGCCAGCAGCCCCCTTCCGACAGGGGACTCCGCTTGGGAGACCCAGTACTTC.

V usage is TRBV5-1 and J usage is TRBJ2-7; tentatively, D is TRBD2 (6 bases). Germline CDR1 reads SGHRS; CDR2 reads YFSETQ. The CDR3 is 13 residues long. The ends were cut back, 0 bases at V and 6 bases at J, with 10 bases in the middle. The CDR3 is CASSLVTGVEQYF. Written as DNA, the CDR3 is TGCGCCAGCAGCTTGGTCACGGGGGTCGAGCAGTACTTC.

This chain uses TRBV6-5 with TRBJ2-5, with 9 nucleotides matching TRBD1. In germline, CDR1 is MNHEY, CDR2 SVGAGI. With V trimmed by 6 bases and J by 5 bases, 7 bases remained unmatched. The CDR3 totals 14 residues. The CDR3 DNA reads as TGTGCCAGCAGCCCCGGGACAGGGTGGGAGACCCAGTACTTC. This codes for CASSPGTGWETQYF.

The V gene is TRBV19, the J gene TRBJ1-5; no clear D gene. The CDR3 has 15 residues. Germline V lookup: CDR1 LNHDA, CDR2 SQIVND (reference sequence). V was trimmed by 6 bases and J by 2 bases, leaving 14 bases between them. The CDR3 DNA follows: TGTGCCAGTAGCCACGGTCACGGGGGCAATCAGCCCCAGCATTTT. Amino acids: CASSHGHGGNQPQHF.

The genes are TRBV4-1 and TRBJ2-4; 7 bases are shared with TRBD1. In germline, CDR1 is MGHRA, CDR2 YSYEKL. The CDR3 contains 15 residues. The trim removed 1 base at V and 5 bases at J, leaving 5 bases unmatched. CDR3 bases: TGCGCCAGCAGCCAAGTAGGGGGCACGGAAAACATTCAGTACTTC. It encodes CASSQVGGTENIQYF.

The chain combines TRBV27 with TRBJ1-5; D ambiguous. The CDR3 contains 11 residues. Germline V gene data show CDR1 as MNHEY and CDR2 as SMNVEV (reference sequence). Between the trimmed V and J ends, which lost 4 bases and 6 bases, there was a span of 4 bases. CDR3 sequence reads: CASSSGQPQHF. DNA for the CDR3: TGTGCCAGCAGTTCAGGTCAGCCCCAGCATTTT.

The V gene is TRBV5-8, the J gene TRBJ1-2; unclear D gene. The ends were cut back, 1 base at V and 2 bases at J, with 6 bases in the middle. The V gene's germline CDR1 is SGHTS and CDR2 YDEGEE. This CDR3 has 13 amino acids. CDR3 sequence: CASSLRGNYGYTF. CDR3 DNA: TGTGCCAGCAGCTTGCGGGGAAACTATGGCTACACCTTC.

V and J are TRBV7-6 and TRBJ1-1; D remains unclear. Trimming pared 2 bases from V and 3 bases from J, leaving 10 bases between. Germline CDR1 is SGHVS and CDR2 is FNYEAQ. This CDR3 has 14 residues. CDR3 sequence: CASSLWSRDTEAFF. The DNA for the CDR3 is TGTGCCAGCAGCTTATGGAGTCGAGACACTGAAGCTTTCTTT. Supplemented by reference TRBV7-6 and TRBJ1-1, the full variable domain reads GAGVSQSPRYKVTKRGQDVALRCDPISGHVSLYWYRQALGQGPEFLTYFNYEAQQDKSGLPNDRFSAERPEGSISTLTIQRTEQRDSAMYRCASSLWSRDTEAFFGQGTRLTVV.

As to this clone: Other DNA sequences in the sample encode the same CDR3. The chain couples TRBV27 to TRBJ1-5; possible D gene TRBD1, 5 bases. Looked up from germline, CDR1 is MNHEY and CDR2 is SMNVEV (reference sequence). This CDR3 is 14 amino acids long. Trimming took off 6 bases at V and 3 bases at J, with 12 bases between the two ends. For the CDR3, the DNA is TGTGCCAGCAGCCTGCGGGGGTCCAATCAGCCCCAGCATTTT. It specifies CASSLRGSNQPQHF.

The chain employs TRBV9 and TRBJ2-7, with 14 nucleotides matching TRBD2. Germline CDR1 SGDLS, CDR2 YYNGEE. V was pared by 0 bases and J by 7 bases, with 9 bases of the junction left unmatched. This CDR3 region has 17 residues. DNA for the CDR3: TGTGCCAGCAGCGTAGGTCGCGGGACTAGCGGGGGAGATGAGCAGTACTTC. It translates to CASSVGRGTSGGDEQYF.

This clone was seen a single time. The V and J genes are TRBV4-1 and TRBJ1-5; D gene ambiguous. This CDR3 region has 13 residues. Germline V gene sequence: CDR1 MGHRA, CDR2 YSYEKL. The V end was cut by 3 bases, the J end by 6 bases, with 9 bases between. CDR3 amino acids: CASSHLSGQPQHF. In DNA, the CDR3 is TGCGCCAGCAGCCACCTTTCCGGTCAGCCCCAGCATTTT.

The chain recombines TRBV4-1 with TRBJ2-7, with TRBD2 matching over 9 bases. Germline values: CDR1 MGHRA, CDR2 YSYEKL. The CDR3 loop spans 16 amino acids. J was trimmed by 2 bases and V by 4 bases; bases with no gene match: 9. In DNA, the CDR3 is TGCGCCAGCAGCCTGAGACTAGCGGAACGGACCTACGAGCAGTACTTC. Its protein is CASSLRLAERTYEQYF.

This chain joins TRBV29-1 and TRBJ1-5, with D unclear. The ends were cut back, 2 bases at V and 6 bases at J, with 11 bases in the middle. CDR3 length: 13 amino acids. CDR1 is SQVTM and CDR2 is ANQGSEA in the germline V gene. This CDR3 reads CSVEPGYGQPQHF. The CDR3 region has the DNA TGCAGCGTTGAACCAGGCTACGGTCAGCCCCAGCATTTT. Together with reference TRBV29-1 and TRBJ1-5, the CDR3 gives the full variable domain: SAVISQKPSRDICQRGTSLTIQCQVDSQVTMMFWYRQQPGQSLTLIATANQGSEATYESGFVIDKFPISRPNLTFSTLTVSNMSPEDSSIYLCSVEPGYGQPQHFGDGTRLSIL.

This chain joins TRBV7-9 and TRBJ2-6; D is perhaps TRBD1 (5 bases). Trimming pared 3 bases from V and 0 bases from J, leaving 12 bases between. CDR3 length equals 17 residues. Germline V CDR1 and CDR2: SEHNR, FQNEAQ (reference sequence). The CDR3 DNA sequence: TGTGCCAGCAGCTTTATCCCAACAGGCTCTGGGGCCAACGTCCTGACTTTC. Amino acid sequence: CASSFIPTGSGANVLTF.

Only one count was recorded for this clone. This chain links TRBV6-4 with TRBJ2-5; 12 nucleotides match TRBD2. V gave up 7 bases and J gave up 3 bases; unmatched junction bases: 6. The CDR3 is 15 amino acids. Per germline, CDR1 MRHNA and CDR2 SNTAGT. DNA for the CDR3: TGTGCCAGCAAGCCTAGCGGGGGGGCTGAAGAGACCCAGTACTTC. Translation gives CASKPSGGAEETQYF.

The CDR3 DNA reads as TGTGCCAGCAGCTTCGGGACTAGCGGGACAGATACGCAGTATTTT. It is translated as CASSFGTSGTDTQYF. The genes are TRBV7-3 and TRBJ2-3, with 12 bases that match TRBD2. CDR3 length: 15 amino acids. Germline V gene sequence: CDR1 SGHTA, CDR2 FQGTGA. V dropped 3 bases and J dropped 3; count of bases not matched to a gene: 1. The full variable domain, completed using reference TRBV7-3 and TRBJ2-3, is GAGVSQTPSNKVTEKGKYVELRCDPISGHTALYWYRQSLGQGPEFLIYFQGTGAADDSGLPNDRFFAVRPEGSVSTLKIQRTERGDSAVYLCASSFGTSGTDTQYFGPGTRLTVL.

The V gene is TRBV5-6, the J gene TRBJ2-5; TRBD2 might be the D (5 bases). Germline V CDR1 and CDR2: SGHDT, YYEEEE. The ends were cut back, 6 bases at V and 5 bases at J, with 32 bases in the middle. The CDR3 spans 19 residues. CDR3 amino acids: CASTQKWTRAVKSLETQYF. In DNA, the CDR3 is TGTGCCAGCACCCAGAAGTGGACGAGGGCGGTTAAATCTTTGGAGACCCAGTACTTC.

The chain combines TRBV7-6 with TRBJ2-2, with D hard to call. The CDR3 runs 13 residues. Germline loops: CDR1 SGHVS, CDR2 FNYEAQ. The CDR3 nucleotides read TGTGCGTCGAGGAGTCCTAACACCGGGGAGCTGTTTTTT. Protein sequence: CASRSPNTGELFF.

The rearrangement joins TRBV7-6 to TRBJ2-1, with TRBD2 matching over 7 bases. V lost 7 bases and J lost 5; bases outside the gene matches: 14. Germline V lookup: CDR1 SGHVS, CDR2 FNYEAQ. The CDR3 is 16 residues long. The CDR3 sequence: CASTPGAGSVHNEQFF. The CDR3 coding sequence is TGTGCCAGCACCCCCGGAGCGGGATCTGTGCACAATGAGCAGTTCTTC.

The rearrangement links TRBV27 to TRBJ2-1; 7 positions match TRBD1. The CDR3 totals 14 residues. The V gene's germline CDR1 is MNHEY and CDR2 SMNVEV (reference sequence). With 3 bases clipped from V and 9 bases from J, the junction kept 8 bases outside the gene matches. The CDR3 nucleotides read TGTGCCAGCAGTTTCTCGACAGGGTTCGGTGAGCAGTTCTTC. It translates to CASSFSTGFGEQFF.

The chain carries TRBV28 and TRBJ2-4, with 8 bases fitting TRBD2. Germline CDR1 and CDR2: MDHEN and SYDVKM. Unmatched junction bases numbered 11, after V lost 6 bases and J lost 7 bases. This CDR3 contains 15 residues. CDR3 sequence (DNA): TGTGCCAGCAGGTTACTAGCGGAGGGAGGGAACATTCAGTACTTC. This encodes CASRLLAEGGNIQYF.

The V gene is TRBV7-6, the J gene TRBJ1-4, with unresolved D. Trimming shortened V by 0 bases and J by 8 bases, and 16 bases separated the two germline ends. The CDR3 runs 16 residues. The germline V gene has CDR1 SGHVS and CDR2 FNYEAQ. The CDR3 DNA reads TGTGCCAGCAGCTTAGCGGCCGGGGAATTGCACGAAAAACTGTTTTTT. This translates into CASSLAAGELHEKLFF.